This is a list of T cell receptor beta chains from one sample in a study of cytomegalovirus exposure and HLA in healthy donors. Libraries were prepared by immunoSEQ multiplex PCR; TCRdb keeps only in-frame clonotypes and omits some of them. There are 150,000 to 200,000 clones in the sample; 70% to 80% occur only once, and 1.6% lies in the top ten. The sample comprised PBMCs. The source of these receptors is a woman between 45 and 65 years old in good health and CMV-seronegative. CDR3s include the opening cysteine and the closing phenylalanine or tryptophan. The D gene is left open where the match is weak. Clone size is given for some rows only: seen once, a few or many times, or a class if the clone is expanded.

NA	TRBJ2-5	NA	TRBV10-2	TGCGCCAGCGGACTGGTCGGGCGGACGGAGACCCAGTACTTC	CASGLVGRTETQYF
NA	TRBJ2-3	once	TRBV5-1	TGCGCCAGCAACAGCCAGCCTAGCACAGATACGCAGTATTTT	CASNSQPSTDTQYF
NA	TRBJ1-2	NA	TRBV7-2	TGTGCCAGCAGCCGACAGGCCAACTATGGCTACACCTTC	CASSRQANYGYTF
TRBD1	TRBJ2-2	NA	TRBV25-1	TGTGCCAGCAGGCGCCCGGGACAGGGCAACACCGGGGAGCTGTTTTTT	CASRRPGQGNTGELFF
TRBD2	TRBJ2-1	NA	TRBV30	TGTGCCTGGAGCTCTAGCGGGTACAATGAGCAGTTCTTC	CAWSSSGYNEQFF
NA	TRBJ2-5	NA	TRBV7-3	TGTGCCAGCAGCTTTGGGGGGCAAGAGACCCAGTACTTC	CASSFGGQETQYF
NA	TRBJ1-1	NA	TRBV7-9	TGTGCCAGCAGCTTAGAGGGTCACAGGGCTTTCTTT	CASSLEGHRAFF
NA	TRBJ2-1	NA	TRBV2	TGTGCCAGCAACATCAGGGGGGTCGGGGAGCAGTTCTTC	CASNIRGVGEQFF
TRBD1	TRBJ2-5	NA	TRBV6-1	TGTGCCAGCAGGGGACAGCTCCTAGAGACCCAGTACTTC	CASRGQLLETQYF
NA	TRBJ1-1	NA	TRBV7-9	TGTGCCAGCAGCCAAATCCCGGGGCGGGGGGCAGCTTTCTTT	CASSQIPGRGAAFF
NA	TRBJ2-7	NA	TRBV5-1	TGCGCCAGCAGCTCCTCGGGGGTCTCCTACGAGCAGTACTTC	CASSSSGVSYEQYF
TRBD1	TRBJ2-2	NA	TRBV6-5	TGTGCCAGCAGTTACAGGACAGGGGCGGCCGGGGAGCTGTTTTTT	CASSYRTGAAGELFF
NA	TRBJ2-3	NA	TRBV15	TGTGCCACCAGCAGAGATGGACACCCCACAGATACGCAGTATTTT	CATSRDGHPTDTQYF
NA	TRBJ1-3	once	TRBV18	TGTGCCAGCTCACCACTGGGGGCCTCTGGAAACACCATATATTTT	CASSPLGASGNTIYF
NA	TRBJ1-1	NA	TRBV11-1	TGTGCCAGCAGCTTAAGGTCAATGAGGGACTCCTCGAACACTGAAGCTTTCTTT	CASSLRSMRDSSNTEAFF
TRBD2	TRBJ2-1	NA	TRBV7-3	TGTGCCAGCAGCACAGTAGCGGGGACCTCTCGGAATGAGCAGTTCTTC	CASSTVAGTSRNEQFF
TRBD1	TRBJ1-2	NA	TRBV18	TGTGCCAGCTCACCACGAGGGGGACAGATAGGCGGCTACACCTTC	CASSPRGGQIGGYTF
TRBD2	TRBJ2-5	few	TRBV7-2	TGTGCCAGCAGCTTAGCGGGAGCGGGGGGATCGGAGACCCAGTACTTC	CASSLAGAGGSETQYF
TRBD2	TRBJ2-5	NA	TRBV9	TGTGCCAGCAGCCTGGGGACTAGCGGGAGAGAGACCCAGTACTTC	CASSLGTSGRETQYF
TRBD1	TRBJ2-7	NA	TRBV27	TGTGCCAGCAGCGAACAGGGGTCCTACGAGCAGTACTTC	CASSEQGSYEQYF
NA	TRBJ2-7	NA	TRBV28	TGTGCCACCTCACAGACAGTCTACGAGCAGTACTTC	CATSQTVYEQYF
TRBD1	TRBJ2-7	once	TRBV7-2	TGTGCCAGCAGCTTAGAACAGGGGGGCGAGCAGTACTTC	CASSLEQGGEQYF
NA	TRBJ1-3	few	TRBV5-4	TGTGCCAGCAGCTCCTACGATTCCTCTGGAAACACCATATATTTT	CASSSYDSSGNTIYF
TRBD1	TRBJ1-1	NA	TRBV7-9	TGTGCCAGCAGCTTAGGACTCGGACAGGGGCGTTTGAACACTGAAGCTTTCTTT	CASSLGLGQGRLNTEAFF
TRBD2	TRBJ2-3	NA	TRBV5-5	TGTGCCAGCAGCTTAGGACTAGCGGGAGCAGATACGCAGTATTTT	CASSLGLAGADTQYF
NA	TRBJ1-3	NA	TRBV11-2	TGTGCCAGCAGCGGGGGGAGGCAGCCTGGAAACACCATATATTTT	CASSGGRQPGNTIYF
NA	TRBJ2-3	NA	TRBV7-2	TGTGCCAGCGCGGTTGACACAGATACGCAGTATTTT	CASAVDTDTQYF
TRBD1	TRBJ2-7	NA	TRBV5-1	TGCGCCAGCAGCTCCACGGGACAGGGGGCAAACGAGCAGTACTTC	CASSSTGQGANEQYF
TRBD1	TRBJ1-2	NA	TRBV28	TGTGCCAGCAGTTTAGCCCCAGGGACAGGGCGATTTAACTATGGCTACACCTTC	CASSLAPGTGRFNYGYTF
TRBD2	TRBJ2-1	few	TRBV13	TGTGCCAGCAGCTTAGGGACTAGCGGGAGGAGGGTCTCGGGTGAGCAGTTCTTC	CASSLGTSGRRVSGEQFF
NA	TRBJ1-2	NA	TRBV7-6	TGTGCCAGCAGCCAAAACCCGGACAGCTATGGCTACACCTTC	CASSQNPDSYGYTF
TRBD2	TRBJ2-1	NA	TRBV6-6	TGTGCCACTACCCGCGGACTAGCGGGGCATAATGAGCAGTTCTTC	CATTRGLAGHNEQFF
NA	TRBJ1-1	NA	TRBV28	TGTGCCAGCAAGCTGACAGGGAACACTGAAGCTTTCTTT	CASKLTGNTEAFF
TRBD1	TRBJ2-7	NA	TRBV27	TGTGCCAGCAAAAAGAACAGGGGCCCCTACGAGCAGTACTTC	CASKKNRGPYEQYF
TRBD1	TRBJ2-5	NA	TRBV7-9	TGTGCCAGCAGCTCCAGGGGGCAAGAGACCCAGTACTTC	CASSSRGQETQYF
NA	TRBJ2-4	NA	TRBV6-6	TGTGCCAGCAGTTACCAGGGGAGCAACATTCAGTACTTC	CASSYQGSNIQYF
TRBD1	TRBJ1-2	NA	TRBV7-2	TGTGCCAGCAGCTTAGCGCCACTCCCGGGACAGGGGATCGGCTACACCTTC	CASSLAPLPGQGIGYTF
TRBD1	TRBJ1-2	NA	TRBV5-8	TGTGCCAGCAGCCTCTCCGGACAGGAACGCTGCACCTTC	CASSLSGQERCTF
TRBD2	TRBJ2-1	NA	TRBV6-1	TGTGCCAGCAGTGGCATCCTAATAGCGGGAGGGACCAATGAGCAGTTCTTC	CASSGILIAGGTNEQFF
NA	TRBJ2-1	NA	TRBV29-1	TGCAGCGTTGTACGAGGGTGGAATGAGCAGTTCTTC	CSVVRGWNEQFF
NA	TRBJ2-3	NA	TRBV7-2	TGTGCCAGCAGCCCGAGGAACACAGATACGCAGTATTTT	CASSPRNTDTQYF